Shown below are 18 T cell receptor beta chains from a single sample sequenced in a study of CD8 T cells in ankylosing spondylitis. TCRdb re-analysed the 5' RACE reads in MiXCR, keeping a single row per CDR3 protein. Of 380,000 or so distinct CDR3 sequences listed, 20% to 25% are singletons. Sequencing was carried out using blood, either unsorted or a sorted T cell fraction (not recorded which). The receptors were sampled from a male donor with ankylosing spondylitis or in good health (not recorded which).

The chain uses TRBV4-1 and TRBJ1-6, with 8 bases aligning to TRBD1. V was clipped by 10 bases and J by 5 bases; unmatched bases: 7. Germline V gives CDR1 MGHRA, CDR2 YSYEKL. This CDR3 spans 14 amino acids. The chain's CDR3 is CATGTGVNNSPLHF. The CDR3 coding sequence is TGCGCCACCGGGACAGGAGTTAATAATTCACCCCTCCACTTT.

A few counts support this clonotype. V and J are TRBV4-1 and TRBJ1-5; a possible D gene is TRBD1 (6 bases). The V gene's germline CDR1 is MGHRA and CDR2 YSYEKL. V was cut by 0 bases and J by 0 bases, with 9 bases left in between. CDR3 length equals 16 residues. CDR3 sequence: CASSQEGARSNQPQHF. In DNA form, the CDR3 reads TGCGCCAGCAGCCAAGAGGGGGCTCGTAGCAATCAGCCCCAGCATTTT.

V gene TRBV7-8 combines with J gene TRBJ2-7; D possibly uses TRBD1 or TRBD2 (6 bases each). The CDR3 is 14 residues long. Germline V gene lookup returns CDR1 SGHVS and CDR2 FQNEAQ. V was clipped by 1 base and J by 5 bases, with 12 bases between them. The CDR3 sequence: CASSLVPGAHEQYF. CDR3 bases: TGTGCCAGCAGCTTAGTTCCGGGGGCCCACGAGCAGTACTTC.

This clonotype was detected ten times or more. The chain carries TRBV29-1 and TRBJ2-7; no clear D. The CDR3 spans 16 residues. With 4 bases removed from V and 0 bases from J, the gap between germline ends came to 19 bases. Germline CDR1 reads SQVTM; CDR2 reads ANQGSEA. CDR3 DNA: TGCAGCGTTGCCCCTCACCCAGCAGATACCTCCTACGAGCAGTACTTC. It codes for CSVAPHPADTSYEQYF.

The chain carries TRBV12-3 or TRBV12-4 and TRBJ2-3, with 8 bases matching TRBD2. The J segment lost 6 bases and the V segment lost 9 bases, leaving 8 bases of the junction unmatched. The CDR3 totals 13 residues. In DNA, the CDR3 is TGTGCCAGTTACCGACTAGCGACGGATACGCAGTATTTT. Protein: CASYRLATDTQYF.

The J gene is TRBJ2-1, the V gene TRBV18, with D perhaps matching TRBD1 or TRBD2 (6 bases each). Trimming took 3 bases from V and 3 from J, leaving 12 bases between them. This CDR3 is built from 15 residues. The V gene's germline CDR1 is KGHSH and CDR2 LQKENI. The DNA for the CDR3 is TGTGCCAGCTCACCGGTCGGGGGCTTCTACAATGAGCAGTTCTTC. The encoded protein is CASSPVGGFYNEQFF.

The chain employs TRBV10-2 and TRBJ2-2, with D possibly being TRBD1 (6 bases). V lost 10 bases, J lost 0 bases, and 27 bases lay in between. The CDR3 spans 19 residues. The germline gives CDR1 WSHSY, CDR2 SAAADI. CDR3 sequence reads: CATWGIGTQRHSNTGELFF. In DNA form, the CDR3 reads TGCGCCACCTGGGGGATCGGGACACAACGACACTCGAACACCGGGGAGCTGTTTTTT.

This clonotype has just a few counts. The V and J genes are TRBV12-3 or TRBV12-4 and TRBJ1-6, with D tentatively TRBD1 (6 bases). V was shortened by 6 bases and J by 8 bases, with 14 bases between the two germline ends. The CDR3 has 14 amino acids. Written as DNA, the CDR3 is TGTGCCAGCAGCAAAACAGGGCTACATTCACCCCTCCACTTT. Protein sequence: CASSKTGLHSPLHF.

V gene TRBV19 combines with J gene TRBJ2-3; maybe TRBD1 (5 bases). The CDR3 is made up of 14 amino acids. CDR1 is LNHDA, CDR2 SQIVND, per germline (reference sequence). The germline V and J ends were trimmed by 1 base and 6 bases, with 11 bases remaining between them. The CDR3 reads CASSIGAGLDTQYF. DNA for the CDR3: TGTGCCAGTAGTATAGGGGCAGGGTTGGATACGCAGTATTTT.

This rearrangement joins TRBV9 to TRBJ2-2, with no clear D. CDR1 is SGDLS and CDR2 is YYNGEE in the germline V gene. The CDR3 extends over 14 amino acids. V was clipped by 0 bases and J by 4 bases, with 7 bases between them. The CDR3 DNA reads TGTGCCAGCAGCGTAGAGCAGCTCACCGGGGAGCTGTTTTTT. Protein product: CASSVEQLTGELFF.

The sample holds a few counts of this clonotype. The rearrangement uses TRBV5-1 and TRBJ2-7; 9 bases agree with TRBD1. The germline V gene has CDR1 SGHRS and CDR2 YFSETQ. This CDR3 spans 14 amino acids. The V segment lost 4 bases and the J segment 1 base; nucleotides outside the gene matches: 3. CDR3 in amino acids: CASSRTGESYEQYF. The CDR3 bases are TGCGCCAGCAGCAGGACAGGGGAATCCTACGAGCAGTACTTC.

The J gene is TRBJ2-5, the V gene TRBV27; possibly TRBD1 for D (5 bases). Germline V lookup: CDR1 MNHEY, CDR2 SMNVEV (reference sequence). This CDR3 has 14 amino acids. Trimming shortened V by 6 bases and J by 1 base, and 12 bases separated the two germline ends. DNA of the CDR3: TGTGCCAGCAGCGAACAGGAATCCCAAGAGACCCAGTACTTC. Translated, it gives CASSEQESQETQYF.

Many counts were recorded for this clonotype. This chain joins TRBV12-3 or TRBV12-4 and TRBJ2-2; D is uncertain. The CDR3 is 11 residues long. Trimming cost V 7 bases and J 4 bases, with 4 bases left between them. Here the CDR3 reads CASTLTGELFF. DNA of the CDR3: TGTGCCAGCACCCTCACCGGGGAGCTGTTTTTT.

The chain is built from TRBV7-9 and TRBJ2-7, with 8 bases that match TRBD2. V was pared by 1 base and J by 1 base, with 9 bases of the junction left unmatched. Germline CDR1 and CDR2: SEHNR and FQNEAQ (reference sequence). The CDR3 is 17 residues long. The CDR3 region is CASSLGGGGPVSYEQYF. CDR3 DNA sequence: TGTGCCAGCAGCTTAGGCGGCGGGGGGCCCGTTTCCTACGAGCAGTACTTC.

There are a few counts of this clonotype. The V call is TRBV6-1, the J call TRBJ1-1, with 11 bases identical to TRBD1. Germline V gene lookup returns CDR1 MNHNS and CDR2 SASEGT. V gave up 6 bases and J gave up 1 base; unmatched junction bases: 4. The CDR3 spans 15 residues. The DNA for the CDR3 is TGTGCCAGCAGAGGACAGGGGGCAGGGAACACTGAAGCTTTCTTT. Translation: CASRGQGAGNTEAFF.

In its sample, this clonotype was seen many times. The rearrangement links TRBV12-3 or TRBV12-4 to TRBJ1-2, with D possibly TRBD1 on 6 matching bases. The CDR3 runs 13 residues. V was clipped by 5 bases and J by 7 bases, with 14 bases between them. CDR3 DNA: TGTGCCAGCAGTCCAACAGGGTGGGGTGGCTACACCTTC. Protein sequence: CASSPTGWGGYTF.

This chain uses TRBV6-1 with TRBJ2-7; 11 bases agree with TRBD1. The CDR3 is made up of 14 amino acids. The J segment lost 5 bases and the V segment lost 5 bases, leaving 5 bases of the junction unmatched. Germline V gene lookup returns CDR1 MNHNS and CDR2 SASEGT. CDR3 sequence: CASSPWTGGDEQYF. CDR3 bases: TGTGCCAGCAGTCCTTGGACAGGGGGCGACGAGCAGTACTTC.

This chain connects TRBV30 to TRBJ2-2; TRBD2 is a possible D gene (7 bases). V lost 4 bases, J lost 6 bases, and 9 bases lay in between. The CDR3 has 12 amino acids. Germline V CDR1 and CDR2: GTSNPN, SVGIG (reference sequence). CDR3 sequence reads: CAWTGGSGELFF. In DNA, the CDR3 is TGTGCCTGGACGGGGGGCTCCGGGGAGCTGTTTTTT.